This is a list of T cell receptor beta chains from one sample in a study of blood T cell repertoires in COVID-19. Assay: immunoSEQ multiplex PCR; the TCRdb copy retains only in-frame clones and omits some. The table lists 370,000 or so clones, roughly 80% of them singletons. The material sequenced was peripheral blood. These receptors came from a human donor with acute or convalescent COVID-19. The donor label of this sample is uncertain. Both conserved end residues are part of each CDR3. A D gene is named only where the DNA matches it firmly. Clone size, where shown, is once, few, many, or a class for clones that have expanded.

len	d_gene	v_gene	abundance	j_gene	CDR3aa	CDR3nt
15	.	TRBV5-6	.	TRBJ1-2	CASSLGLGANYGYTF	TGTGCCAGCAGCTTGGGACTGGGAGCTAACTATGGCTACACCTTC
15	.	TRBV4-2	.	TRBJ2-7	CASSLLADSSYEQYF	TGTGCCAGCAGCCTCCTAGCGGACAGCTCCTACGAGCAGTACTTC
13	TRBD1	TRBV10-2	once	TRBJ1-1	CATRGQGASEAFF	TGCGCCACCAGAGGACAGGGGGCATCTGAAGCTTTCTTT
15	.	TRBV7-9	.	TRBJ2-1	CASGPFRGDYNEQFF	TGTGCCAGCGGGCCATTTCGGGGTGACTACAATGAGCAGTTCTTC
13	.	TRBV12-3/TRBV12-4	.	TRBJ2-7	CASSLAVQREQYF	TGTGCCAGCAGTTTAGCCGTCCAGCGGGAGCAGTACTTC
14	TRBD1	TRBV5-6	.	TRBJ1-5	CASSLARGYQPQHF	TGTGCCAGCAGCTTGGCCAGGGGGTACCAGCCCCAGCATTTT
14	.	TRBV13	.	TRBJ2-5	CASSKLATRETQYF	TGTGCCAGCAGCAAACTAGCTACGCGGGAGACCCAGTACTTC
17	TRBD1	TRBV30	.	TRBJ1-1	CAWSVRGTGGRNTEAFF	TGTGCCTGGAGTGTACGAGGGACAGGCGGTCGGAACACTGAAGCTTTCTTT
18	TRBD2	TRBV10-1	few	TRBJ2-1	CASSEPGLAGSSYNEQFF	TGCGCCAGCAGTGAGCCCGGACTAGCGGGGAGCTCCTACAATGAGCAGTTCTTC
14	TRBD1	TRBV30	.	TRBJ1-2	CAWTEDRGVKGYTF	TGTGCCTGGACTGAGGACAGGGGGGTTAAGGGCTACACCTTC
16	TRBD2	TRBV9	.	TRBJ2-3	CASSSSLAGVGDTQYF	TGTGCCAGCAGCTCCTCCTTAGCGGGAGTTGGAGATACGCAGTATTTT
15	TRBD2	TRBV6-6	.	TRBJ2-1	CASRARTSRYNEQFF	TGTGCCAGCAGGGCCAGGACTAGCCGATACAATGAGCAGTTCTTC
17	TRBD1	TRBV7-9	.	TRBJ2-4	CASSSSDRGRESNIQYF	TGTGCCAGCAGCTCCAGCGACAGGGGGCGCGAGTCGAACATTCAGTACTTC
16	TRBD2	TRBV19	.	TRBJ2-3	CASSIRTSGRIDTQYF	TGTGCCAGTAGTATCAGGACTAGCGGGAGAATAGATACGCAGTATTTT
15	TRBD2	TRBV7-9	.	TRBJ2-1	CASSLERGGRNEQFF	TGTGCCAGCAGCTTGGAGCGGGGGGGCCGGAATGAGCAGTTCTTC
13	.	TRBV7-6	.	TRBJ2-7	CASSLGTPYEQYF	TGTGCCAGCAGCTTAGGGACTCCCTACGAGCAGTACTTC
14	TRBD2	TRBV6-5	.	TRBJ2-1	CASKGGGHTNEQFF	TGTGCCAGCAAGGGCGGGGGGCATACGAATGAGCAGTTCTTC
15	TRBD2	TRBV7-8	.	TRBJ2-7	CASSRIAGASYEQYF	TGTGCCAGCAGCCGCATAGCGGGGGCCTCCTACGAGCAGTACTTC
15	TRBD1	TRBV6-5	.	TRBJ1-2	CASSYDRGTNYGYTF	TGTGCCAGCAGTTATGACAGGGGCACTAACTATGGCTACACCTTC
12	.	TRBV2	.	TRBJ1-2	CASSVRLYGYTF	TGTGCCAGCAGTGTGCGACTTTATGGCTACACCTTC